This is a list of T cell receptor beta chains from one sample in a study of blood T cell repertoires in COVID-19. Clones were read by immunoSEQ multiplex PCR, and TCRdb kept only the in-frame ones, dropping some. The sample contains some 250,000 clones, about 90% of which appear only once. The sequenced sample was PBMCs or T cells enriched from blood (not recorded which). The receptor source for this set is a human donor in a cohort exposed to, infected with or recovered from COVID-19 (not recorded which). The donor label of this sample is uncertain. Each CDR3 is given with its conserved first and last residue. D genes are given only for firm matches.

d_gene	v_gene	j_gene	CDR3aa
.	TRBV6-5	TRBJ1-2	CASSLRRGSNDYTF
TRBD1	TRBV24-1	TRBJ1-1	CATSEPTGAFF
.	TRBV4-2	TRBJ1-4	CASSQDAGANEKLFF
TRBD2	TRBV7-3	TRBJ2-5	CASSLGAGGQTQYF
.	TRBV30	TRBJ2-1	CAWDTSYRYNEQFF
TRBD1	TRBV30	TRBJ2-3	CAWSAGTGGDTQYF
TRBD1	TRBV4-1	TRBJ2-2	CASSRSWGQSNTGELFF
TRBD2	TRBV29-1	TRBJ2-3	CSAYPPGGPYTDTQYF
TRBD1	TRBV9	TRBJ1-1	CASSRQGLRGRARVTEAFF
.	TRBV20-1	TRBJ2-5	CSASQAVTKRGQYF
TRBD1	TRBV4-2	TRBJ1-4	CASSQVRQGDATNEKLFF
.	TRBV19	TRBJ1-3	CASSAVSGNTIYF
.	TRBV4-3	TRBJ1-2	CASSQVSTLGSGYTF
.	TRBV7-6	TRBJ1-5	CASSPNGGVQPQHF
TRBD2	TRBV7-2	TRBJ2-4	CASSQTSGVGNIQYF
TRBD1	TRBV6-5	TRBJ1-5	CASRLDRIIDQPQHF
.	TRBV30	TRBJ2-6	CAWRGALTPGGANVLTF
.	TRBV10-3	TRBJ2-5	CAISRGYQETQYF
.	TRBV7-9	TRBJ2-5	CASSPPGDETQYF
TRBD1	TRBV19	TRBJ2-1	CASSIDPTTGGAKNEQFF
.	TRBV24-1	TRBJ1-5	CATSGGLGQPQHF
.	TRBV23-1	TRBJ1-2	CASRSNKLDRPNYGYTF
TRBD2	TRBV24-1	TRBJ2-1	CATSDLRTSGGPNEQFF
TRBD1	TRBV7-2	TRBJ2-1	CASSLRQGDSYNEQFF
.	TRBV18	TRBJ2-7	CASSPGGHEQYF
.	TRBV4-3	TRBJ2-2	CASSQEIPGTTVNTGELFF
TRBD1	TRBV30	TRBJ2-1	CAWTLQGGSLLVCYEQFF